The 26 T cell receptor beta chains presented below share a single source sample, sequenced in a study of blood T cell repertoires in COVID-19. Produced via immunoSEQ multiplex PCR; TCRdb's table is partial and in-frame only. The sample contains around 250,000 clones, over 70% of which appear only once. Sequenced sample: peripheral blood. The receptors were gathered from a man aged 35 to 55 with active or convalescent COVID-19.

CDR3: CASSNGQVNSPLHF. DNA of the CDR3: TGTGCCAGTAGTAACGGACAGGTTAATTCACCCCTCCACTTT. V usage is TRBV19 and J usage is TRBJ1-6; 7 nucleotides line up with TRBD1. Germline-derived CDR1 and CDR2 are LNHDA and SQIVND (reference sequence). The junction had 3 bases not matched to a gene; V was cut back by 4 bases and J by 6 bases. The CDR3 runs to 14 residues.

The rearrangement links TRBV19 to TRBJ2-1; D is ambiguous. V was shortened by 9 bases and J by 9 bases, with 9 bases between the two germline ends. CDR1 and CDR2 (germline): LNHDA, SQIVND (reference sequence). This CDR3 is 10 amino acids long. CDR3 amino acids: CASGLSEQFF. The CDR3 DNA is TGTGCCAGCGGGTTGAGTGAGCAGTTCTTC.

The sample holds a few counts of this clone. The chain recombines TRBV6-6 with TRBJ2-7; 12 nucleotides agree with TRBD2. Trimming at V came to 6 bases and at J to 1 base, leaving 7 bases not matched to a gene. This CDR3 contains 16 residues. Per the germline V gene, CDR1 is MNHNY and CDR2 is SVGAGI (reference sequence). The CDR3 nucleotides are TGTGCCAGCAGGCCGGGACTAGCGGGTTTTTCCTACGAGCAGTACTTC. Residues: CASRPGLAGFSYEQYF.

CDR3 coding DNA: TGTGCCTGGAGTTTGGGACAGATCAACACTGAAGCTTTCTTT. This codes for CAWSLGQINTEAFF. The J gene is TRBJ1-1, the V gene TRBV30; 7 bases are shared with TRBD1. The J segment lost 2 bases and the V segment lost 2 bases, leaving 5 bases of the junction unmatched. The CDR3 spans 14 residues. Germline-derived CDR1 and CDR2 are GTSNPN and SVGIG (reference sequence).

This clone was seen a single time. The gene calls are TRBV18 and TRBJ2-7, with D perhaps TRBD1 (7 bases). V dropped 3 bases and J dropped 0 bases, with 12 bases sitting between them. The CDR3 has 15 residues. Germline CDR1 is KGHSH and CDR2 is LQKENI. For the CDR3, the DNA is TGTGCCAGCTCACCTGCGGGACAGATCTCCTACGAGCAGTACTTC. This codes for CASSPAGQISYEQYF.

The gene calls are TRBV5-6 and TRBJ1-6, with TRBD1 matching over 12 bases. Germline V gene sequence: CDR1 SGHDT, CDR2 YYEEEE. This CDR3 has 15 residues. V lost 4 bases to trimming and J lost 7 bases; unmatched junction nucleotides: 3. The CDR3 region is CASSTGQGANSPLHF. The CDR3, as DNA: TGTGCCAGCAGCACGGGACAGGGGGCAAATTCACCCCTCCACTTT.

The rearrangement joins TRBV4-1 to TRBJ2-3; perhaps TRBD1 as D (6 bases). The V and J ends lost 5 bases and 2 bases respectively, with 11 bases between them. The CDR3 has 14 amino acids. The germline CDR1 and CDR2 sequences are MGHRA and YSYEKL. The CDR3 is CASSLQGNTDTQYF. CDR3 DNA: TGCGCCAGCAGCTTGCAGGGGAACACAGATACGCAGTATTTT.

This clone was recorded once. The gene calls are TRBV19 and TRBJ1-3; 7 bases agree with TRBD1. Looked up from germline, CDR1 is LNHDA and CDR2 is SQIVND (reference sequence). The length of the CDR3 is 16 residues. Trimming cost V 3 bases and J 0 bases; bases outside gene matches: 5. The DNA for the CDR3 is TGTGCCAGTAGTATTGGACAGGTGTACTCTGGAAACACCATATATTTT. Its translation: CASSIGQVYSGNTIYF. Using reference TRBV19 and TRBJ1-3 for the parts outside the CDR3, the full variable domain is DGGITQSPKYLFRKEGQNVTLSCEQNLNHDAMYWYRQDPGQGLRLIYYSQIVNDFQKGDIAEGYSVSREKKESFPLTVTSAQKNPTAFYLCASSIGQVYSGNTIYFGEGSWLTVV.

J is TRBJ2-2 and V is TRBV19; unclear D gene. The CDR3 loop spans 12 amino acids. The germline V and J ends were trimmed by 5 bases and 5 bases, with 6 bases remaining between them. Germline CDR1 is LNHDA and CDR2 is SQIVND (reference sequence). CDR3 DNA: TGTGCCAGTAGTCTCACAACCGGGGAGCTGTTTTTT. Residues: CASSLTTGELFF.

V usage is TRBV2 and J usage is TRBJ1-4; the D gene is possibly TRBD1 (6 bases). Germline CDR1 SNHLY, CDR2 FYNNEI. This CDR3 is built from 12 residues. The V and J ends lost 8 bases and 6 bases respectively, with 10 bases between them. CDR3 in amino acids: CASGTQYEKLFF. The CDR3 nucleotides are TGTGCCAGCGGGACACAATATGAAAAACTGTTTTTT.

This sequence joins TRBV5-1 and TRBJ2-2; 9 positions match TRBD2. Unmatched junction bases numbered 4, after V lost 0 bases and J lost 7 bases. CDR1 and CDR2 from the germline V gene are SGHRS and YFSETQ. The CDR3 is 15 amino acids. The CDR3, as DNA: TGCGCCAGCAGCTTGGCGGGGACTAGCAGCGGGGAGCTGTTTTTT. This translates into CASSLAGTSSGELFF.

This chain links TRBV3-1 (or the pseudogene TRBV3-2) with TRBJ1-2, with 10 bases aligning to TRBD1. CDR3 length: 16 residues. Germline V gene sequence: CDR1 LGHDT, CDR2 YNNKEL (reference sequence). The J segment lost 4 bases and the V segment lost 4 bases, leaving 9 bases of the junction unmatched. The CDR3 nucleotides are TGTGCCAGCAGCCGCACGAGGGGACAGGGGATCTATGGCTACACCTTC. Translating it yields CASSRTRGQGIYGYTF.

The rearrangement joins TRBV18 to TRBJ1-4, with D possibly matching TRBD1 (5 bases). Deletions cut 0 bases from V and 5 bases from J, with 10 bases between. The CDR3 length is 15 residues. CDR1 is KGHSH and CDR2 is LQKENI in the germline V gene. CDR3: CASSPPDYRNEKLFF. The CDR3 coding sequence is TGTGCCAGCTCACCACCGGATTACAGGAATGAAAAACTGTTTTTT.

J is TRBJ2-7 and V is TRBV5-8, with D possibly TRBD1 on 6 matching bases. Between the trimmed V and J ends, which lost 6 bases and 7 bases, there was a span of 14 bases. The germline gives CDR1 SGHTS, CDR2 YDEGEE. This CDR3 has 12 residues. The CDR3 DNA reads as TGTGCCAGCACCATTGGACAGAAGGAGCAGTACTTC. The encoded protein is CASTIGQKEQYF.

The chain has TRBV5-1 and TRBJ1-2, with D perhaps TRBD1 (6 bases). The CDR3 is 13 amino acids. Germline-derived CDR1 and CDR2 are SGHRS and YFSETQ. V lost 2 bases, J lost 7 bases, and 12 bases lay in between. Here the CDR3 DNA reads TGCGCCAGCAGCTTAAGCACAGGGTTTGGCTACACCTTC. It codes for CASSLSTGFGYTF.

The chain joins TRBV14 to TRBJ1-6; unclear D gene. This CDR3 has 14 residues. The V gene's germline CDR1 is SGHDN and CDR2 FVKESK. The ends were cut back, 1 base at V and 7 bases at J, with 8 bases in the middle. CDR3 in DNA: TGTGCCAGCAGCCAAGTGTCTCGGAATTCACCCCTCCACTTT. Protein: CASSQVSRNSPLHF.

V usage is TRBV12-3 or TRBV12-4 and J usage is TRBJ1-5; possibly TRBD1 for D (6 bases). Deletions cut 5 bases from V and 6 bases from J, with 8 bases between. The CDR3 is 12 amino acids. The CDR3 sequence is CASSTQGQPQHF. The DNA for the CDR3 is TGTGCCAGCAGTACACAGGGTCAGCCCCAGCATTTT.

The V gene is TRBV18, the J gene TRBJ2-6; TRBD2 might be the D (6 bases). The V gene lost 0 bases and the J gene lost 0 bases, with 15 bases spanning the gap. The CDR3 has 19 residues. Germline lookup yields CDR1 KGHSH and CDR2 LQKENI. The CDR3 coding sequence is TGTGCCAGCTCACCACCCCCGGTGGGGGGTAGCTCTGGGGCCAACGTCCTGACTTTC. Translated, it gives CASSPPPVGGSSGANVLTF.

This rearrangement joins TRBV5-1 to TRBJ1-2; 7 nucleotides agree with TRBD1. The V and J ends lost 0 bases and 4 bases, in that order; junction bases with no gene match: 6. This CDR3 comprises 15 residues. Germline V gene sequence: CDR1 SGHRS, CDR2 YFSETQ. CDR3 residues: CASSLADRESYGYTF. CDR3 sequence (DNA): TGCGCCAGCAGCTTGGCCGACAGGGAGTCCTATGGCTACACCTTC.

The CDR3 is CASSQSLQETQYF. In DNA form, the CDR3 reads TGTGCCAGCTCACAATCCCTCCAAGAGACCCAGTACTTC. V usage is TRBV18 and J usage is TRBJ2-5, with D hard to call. V lost 4 bases and J lost 1, with 7 bases in between. The germline V gene has CDR1 KGHSH and CDR2 LQKENI. The CDR3 length is 13 residues.

The chain employs TRBV7-4 and TRBJ2-7, with TRBD1 identical over 9 bases. The trim removed 5 bases at V and 2 bases at J, leaving 7 bases unmatched. Germline CDR1 SGHVT, CDR2 SQSDAQ. This CDR3 region has 15 residues. The CDR3 coding sequence is TGTGCCAGCAGCGACCGGGACAGGGTTACCTACGAGCAGTACTTC. It specifies CASSDRDRVTYEQYF.

V usage is TRBV2 and J usage is TRBJ2-1; perhaps TRBD1 as D (6 bases). V was trimmed by 3 bases and J by 8 bases, leaving 11 bases between them. CDR1 is SNHLY and CDR2 is FYNNEI in the germline V gene. The CDR3 has 13 amino acids. CDR3 sequence reads: CASSDWGLHEQFF. DNA of the CDR3: TGTGCCAGCAGTGACTGGGGGCTGCATGAGCAGTTCTTC.

V and J are TRBV15 and TRBJ2-5; D gene uncertain. The CDR3 runs to 12 residues. The ends were cut back, 2 bases at V and 3 bases at J, with 4 bases in the middle. Looked up from germline, CDR1 is LNHNV and CDR2 is YYDKDF (reference sequence). The CDR3 loop reads CATSRPKETQYF. CDR3 bases: TGTGCCACCAGCAGACCTAAAGAGACCCAGTACTTC.

The chain recombines TRBV11-2 with TRBJ2-3, with 7 bases lining up with TRBD1. The germline V gene encodes CDR1 SGHAT and CDR2 FQNNGV. The CDR3 totals 16 residues. The trim removed 5 bases at V and 4 bases at J, leaving 12 bases unmatched. In nucleotides, the CDR3 is TGTGCCAGCAGCCCCAGGGGGACCCATATTTCAGATACGCAGTATTTT. Translated: CASSPRGTHISDTQYF.

The J gene is TRBJ2-7, the V gene TRBV7-9; 10 bases are shared with TRBD1. V lost 3 bases and J lost 1; bases outside the gene matches: 3. The CDR3 has 15 amino acids. The germline V gene has CDR1 SEHNR and CDR2 FQNEAQ (reference sequence). The CDR3 bases are TGTGCCAGCAGCTTCGGGACAGGGGAGTCCTACGAGCAGTACTTC. Translated, it gives CASSFGTGESYEQYF.

The J gene is TRBJ1-4, the V gene TRBV7-9; D not certain. V shed 1 base and J shed 7 bases, with 16 bases lying between them. Germline loops: CDR1 SEHNR, CDR2 FQNEAQ (reference sequence). CDR3 length equals 16 residues. CDR3 protein: CASSLEGTASGEKLFF. The DNA of the CDR3 is TGTGCCAGCAGCTTAGAAGGTACGGCCAGCGGTGAAAAACTGTTTTTT.